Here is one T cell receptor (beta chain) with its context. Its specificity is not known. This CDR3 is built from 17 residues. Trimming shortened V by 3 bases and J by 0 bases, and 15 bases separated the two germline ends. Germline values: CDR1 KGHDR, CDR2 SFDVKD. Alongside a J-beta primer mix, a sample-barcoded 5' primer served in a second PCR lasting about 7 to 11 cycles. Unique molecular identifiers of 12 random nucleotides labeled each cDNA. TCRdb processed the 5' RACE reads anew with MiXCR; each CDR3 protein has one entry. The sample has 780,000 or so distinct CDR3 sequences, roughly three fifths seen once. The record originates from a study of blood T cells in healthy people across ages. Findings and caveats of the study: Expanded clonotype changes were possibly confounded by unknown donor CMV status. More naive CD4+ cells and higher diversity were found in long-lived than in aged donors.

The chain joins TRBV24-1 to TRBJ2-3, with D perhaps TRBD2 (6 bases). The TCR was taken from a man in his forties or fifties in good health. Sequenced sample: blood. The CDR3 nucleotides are TGTGCCACCAGTGATCACCTAGCGCCTCGTAGCACAGATACGCAGTATTTT. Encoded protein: CATSDHLAPRSTDTQYF.